This entry lists 24 T cell receptor beta chains sequenced from one sample in a study of T cell responses to AZD1222 COVID-19 vaccine. Sequencing used immunoSEQ multiplex PCR; TCRdb keeps in-frame clones, though not all of them. The table shows 180,000 or so clones, with about 92% occurring only once. The sample in question was peripheral blood, obtained 28 days after the second AZD1222 dose. The receptors originated from an adult who received the AZD1222 COVID-19 vaccine.

This chain connects TRBV18 to TRBJ1-6, with TRBD1 matching 7 bases. This CDR3 contains 14 residues. Trimming took 6 bases from V and 4 from J; bases not matched to a gene: 3. Germline CDR1 KGHSH, CDR2 LQKENI. CDR3 sequence (DNA): TGTGCCAGCTCGCTGACAGGGTATAATTCACCCCTCCACTTT. Protein product: CASSLTGYNSPLHF. Complete variable domain (other parts from reference TRBV18 and TRBJ1-6): NAGVMQNPRHLVRRRGQEARLRCSPMKGHSHVYWYRQLPEEGLKFMVYLQKENIIDESGMPKERFSAEFPKEGPSILRIQQVVRGDSAAYFCASSLTGYNSPLHFGNGTRLTVT.

The V and J genes are TRBV6-5 and TRBJ2-3; D is possibly TRBD1 (5 bases). Germline CDR1 and CDR2: MNHEY and SVGAGI. The CDR3 has 11 residues. V was cut by 6 bases and J by 12 bases, with 13 bases left in between. CDR3 in amino acids: CASRDTAFQYF. In DNA form, the CDR3 reads TGTGCCAGCAGGGACACCGCCTTCCAGTATTTT.

The chain recombines TRBV6-6 with TRBJ1-1; 10 bases agree with TRBD1. The germline V gene has CDR1 MNHNY and CDR2 SVGAGI (reference sequence). Trimming at V came to 7 bases and at J to 5 bases, leaving 10 bases not matched to a gene. The CDR3 contains 15 residues. CDR3 in amino acids: CASTPPGTGATEAFF. The DNA for the CDR3 is TGTGCCAGCACTCCGCCCGGGACAGGGGCAACTGAAGCTTTCTTT.

The rearrangement joins TRBV12-3 or TRBV12-4 to TRBJ1-4; D gene unclear. The CDR3 is 13 amino acids. Trimming stripped 8 bases from V and 7 bases from J, with 14 bases between. For the CDR3, the DNA is TGTGCCAGCCACCAGAGAATAGGTGAAAAACTGTTTTTT. This sequence encodes CASHQRIGEKLFF.

The genes are TRBV30 and TRBJ2-7; D is perhaps TRBD1 or TRBD2 (5 bases each). The germline V and J ends were trimmed by 2 bases and 7 bases, with 12 bases remaining between them. CDR1 GTSNPN and CDR2 SVGIG come from the germline V gene (reference sequence). CDR3 length equals 12 residues. Here the CDR3 DNA reads TGTGCCTGGAGTATGCTGGGGGAAGAGCAGTACTTC. Amino acids: CAWSMLGEEQYF.

The DNA of the CDR3 is TGTGCCAGCAGTTCGGCAGGGATTGAAGCTTTCTTT. Amino acids: CASSSAGIEAFF. The chain couples TRBV6-5 to TRBJ1-1; D might be TRBD1 (5 bases). Germline V gene sequence: CDR1 MNHEY, CDR2 SVGAGI. This CDR3 is built from 12 residues. Trimming pared 4 bases from V and 7 bases from J, leaving 10 bases between.

V usage is TRBV19 and J usage is TRBJ1-1; unclear D gene. V was pared by 1 base and J by 7 bases, with 13 bases between. Germline V CDR1 and CDR2: LNHDA, SQIVND (reference sequence). This CDR3 is built from 14 residues. CDR3 protein: CASSIATGAYEAFF. The CDR3 coding sequence is TGTGCCAGTAGTATAGCAACGGGCGCTTATGAAGCTTTCTTT.

V and J are TRBV7-2 and TRBJ2-5; no firm D call. The germline V gene has CDR1 SGHTA and CDR2 FQGNSA. V dropped 2 bases and J dropped 4 bases, with 5 bases sitting between them. This CDR3 contains 12 residues. The CDR3, as DNA: TGTGCCAGCAGCTTACAGACAGAGACCCAGTACTTC. Protein sequence: CASSLQTETQYF.

The chain has TRBV28 and TRBJ2-1; D gene unclear. V lost 3 bases and J lost 3, with 6 bases in between. The CDR3 runs to 13 residues. Per the germline V gene, CDR1 is MDHEN and CDR2 is SYDVKM. The CDR3 here is CASSFGDYNEQFF. DNA for the CDR3: TGTGCCAGCAGTTTTGGGGACTACAATGAGCAGTTCTTC.

This sequence joins TRBV5-1 and TRBJ1-5; no clear D. The germline V gene encodes CDR1 SGHRS and CDR2 YFSETQ. The CDR3 sequence is 14 residues long. Between the trimmed V and J ends, which lost 4 bases and 0 bases, there was a span of 8 bases. In DNA, the CDR3 is TGCGCCAGCAGCGAAGGGAATAGCAATCAGCCCCAGCATTTT. It yields the protein CASSEGNSNQPQHF.

This chain links TRBV6-5 with TRBJ1-5; the D is unclear. V was pared by 2 bases and J by 4 bases, with 6 bases between. Germline values: CDR1 MNHEY, CDR2 SVGAGI. CDR3 length: 13 amino acids. The CDR3 region has the DNA TGTGCCAGCAGTTACCAAGGGAATCAGCCCCAGCATTTT. Translation gives CASSYQGNQPQHF.

J is TRBJ1-4 and V is TRBV30; D is unclear. The CDR3 covers 14 residues. Germline V gene sequence: CDR1 GTSNPN, CDR2 SVGIG (reference sequence). V lost 2 bases to trimming and J lost 0 bases, with 7 bases between them. The CDR3 DNA reads TGTGCCTGGAGTACCAGTGCAACTAATGAAAAACTGTTTTTT. Encoded protein: CAWSTSATNEKLFF.

The chain has TRBV15 and TRBJ1-4; D gene uncertain. V lost 1 base to trimming and J lost 0 bases, with 15 bases between them. Per germline, CDR1 LNHNV and CDR2 YYDKDF (reference sequence). This CDR3 spans 18 amino acids. The CDR3 region is CATSRAWATTPTNEKLFF. The CDR3 region has the DNA TGTGCCACCAGCAGAGCTTGGGCAACCACCCCAACTAATGAAAAACTGTTTTTT.

The rearrangement uses TRBV6-1 and TRBJ1-3; D ambiguous. Trimming removed 1 base from V and 8 bases from J, with 3 bases in between. Germline assignment: CDR1 MNHNS and CDR2 SASEGT. The length of the CDR3 is 11 residues. The CDR3 bases are TGTGCCAGCAGTGAAGTGGACACCATATATTTT. Residues: CASSEVDTIYF.

The CDR3 DNA reads as TGTGCCACCAGTGATGCTCAAACTTGGACCTACAATGAGCAGTTCTTC. Amino acid sequence: CATSDAQTWTYNEQFF. The rearrangement links TRBV24-1 to TRBJ2-1; D gene uncertain. The ends were cut back, 3 bases at V and 2 bases at J, with 13 bases in the middle. The germline V gene encodes CDR1 KGHDR and CDR2 SFDVKD. This CDR3 is 16 amino acids long.

The chain is built from TRBV6-2 or TRBV6-3 and TRBJ2-3; D unresolved. In germline, CDR1 is MNHEY, CDR2 SVGEGT. Trimming shortened V by 5 bases and J by 10 bases, and 10 bases separated the two germline ends. CDR3 length equals 11 residues. CDR3 in DNA: TGTGCCAGCAGTCAGACTGGCGCGCAGTATTTT. It codes for CASSQTGAQYF.

The V gene is TRBV12-3 or TRBV12-4, the J gene TRBJ1-1; D call uncertain. The CDR3 is 13 amino acids. Trimming left V 5 bases short and J 11 bases short, with 18 bases between. The CDR3 nucleotides are TGTGCCAGCAGTCCCGGACCTGGTTTAGGGGCTTTCTTT. It is translated as CASSPGPGLGAFF.

The chain couples TRBV6-4 to TRBJ2-3, with D perhaps TRBD2 (5 bases). CDR3 length equals 16 residues. The germline V gene encodes CDR1 MRHNA and CDR2 SNTAGT. V gave up 2 bases and J gave up 0 bases, with 12 bases separating them. CDR3 DNA: TGTGCCAGCAGTGACGGGAGCGGAGCTAGCACAGATACGCAGTATTTT. Translating it yields CASSDGSGASTDTQYF.

The chain is built from TRBV28 and TRBJ1-5; D remains ambiguous. The CDR3 is 14 residues long. CDR1 is MDHEN and CDR2 is SYDVKM in the germline V gene. With 3 bases removed from V and 4 bases from J, the gap between germline ends came to 10 bases. CDR3 bases: TGTGCCAGCAGTTTGCTTCCGGGGAATCAGCCCCAGCATTTT. It codes for CASSLLPGNQPQHF.

The rearrangement uses TRBV15 and TRBJ1-1; weak D call: TRBD1 (6 bases). CDR1 LNHNV and CDR2 YYDKDF come from the germline V gene (reference sequence). CDR3 length equals 14 residues. Trimming shortened V by 9 bases and J by 5 bases, and 19 bases separated the two germline ends. The CDR3 DNA is TGTGCCACTCGTACAGGGTCGAGTGCAACTGAAGCTTTCTTT. This encodes CATRTGSSATEAFF.

The chain links TRBV3-1 (or the pseudogene TRBV3-2) to TRBJ1-1; D unclear. The CDR3 runs to 13 residues. Trimming cost V 1 base and J 3 bases, with 6 bases left between them. The germline V gene has CDR1 LGHDT and CDR2 YNNKEL (reference sequence). CDR3 loop: CASSQGADTEAFF. As DNA, the CDR3 is TGTGCCAGCAGCCAAGGGGCCGACACTGAAGCTTTCTTT.

The CDR3 protein is CASSFRASDGNQPQHF. The CDR3 DNA reads TGTGCCAGCAGTTTCCGGGCGTCGGATGGGAATCAGCCCCAGCATTTT. The chain is built from TRBV27 and TRBJ1-5; no clear D. CDR1 MNHEY and CDR2 SMNVEV come from the germline V gene (reference sequence). The CDR3 totals 16 residues. V lost 3 bases and J lost 4, with 16 bases in between.

The J gene is TRBJ1-1, the V gene TRBV5-6; D may be TRBD1 (6 bases). CDR1 is SGHDT and CDR2 is YYEEEE in the germline V gene. There are 15 residues in the CDR3. Trimming cost V 2 bases and J 0 bases, with 11 bases left between them. The CDR3 DNA is TGTGCCAGCAGCTTAGAGGACAGAATGAACACTGAAGCTTTCTTT. Protein: CASSLEDRMNTEAFF.

The V gene is TRBV7-9, the J gene TRBJ2-3; TRBD2 aligns across 13 bases. Germline V CDR1 and CDR2: SEHNR, FQNEAQ (reference sequence). This CDR3 contains 16 residues. J gave up 8 bases and V 1 base, and 6 bases lay outside the gene matches. This CDR3 is CASSLGLAGGSGTQYF. CDR3 DNA sequence: TGTGCCAGCAGCTTAGGACTAGCGGGGGGAAGTGGTACGCAGTATTTT.